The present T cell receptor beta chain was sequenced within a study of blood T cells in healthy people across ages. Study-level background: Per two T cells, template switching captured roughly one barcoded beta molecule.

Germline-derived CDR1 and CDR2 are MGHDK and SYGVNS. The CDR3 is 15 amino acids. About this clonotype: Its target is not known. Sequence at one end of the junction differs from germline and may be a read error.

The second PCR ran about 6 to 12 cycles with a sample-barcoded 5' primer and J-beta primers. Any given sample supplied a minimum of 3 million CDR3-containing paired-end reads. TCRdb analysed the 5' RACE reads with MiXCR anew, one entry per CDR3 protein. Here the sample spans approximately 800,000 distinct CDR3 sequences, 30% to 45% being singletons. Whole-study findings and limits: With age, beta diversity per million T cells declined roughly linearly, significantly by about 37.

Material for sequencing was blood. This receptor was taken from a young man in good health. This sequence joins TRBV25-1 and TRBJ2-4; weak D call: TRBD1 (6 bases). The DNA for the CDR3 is TGTGCCAGCAGTCCAGGGGCGGTAGCCAAAAACATTCGGTACTTC. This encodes CASSPGAVAKNIRYF.